Shown below are 3 T cell receptor beta chains from a single sample sequenced in a study of tumor-infiltrating lymphocytes in oesophageal squamous cell carcinoma. Using its own MiXCR run on the PCR reads, TCRdb lists one record per CDR3 protein. The sample records 15,000 to 20,000 distinct CDR3 sequences, 47% being singletons. The specimen sequenced was normal esophageal tissue next to the tumor. These receptors were obtained from a female donor with esophageal squamous cell carcinoma.

The J gene is TRBJ1-5, the V gene TRBV7-8; D ambiguous. This CDR3 region has 14 residues. V was shortened by 1 base and J by 1 base, with 5 bases between the two germline ends. Germline loops: CDR1 SGHVS, CDR2 FQNEAQ. CDR3 protein: CASSLEMSNQPQHF. CDR3 DNA sequence: TGTGCCAGCAGCTTAGAGATGAGCAATCAGCCCCAGCATTTT.

The J gene is TRBJ2-3, the V gene TRBV7-2; TRBD2 matches at 13 bases. The end of the DNA is better explained by TRBJ2-5, so the J call may be wrong. This CDR3 has 18 amino acids. Germline V gene data show CDR1 as SGHTA and CDR2 as FQGNSA. CDR3: CASSSRTSGGPTVKTQYF. In DNA, the CDR3 is TGTGCCAGCAGCTCGAGGACTAGCGGGGGCCCCACCGTTAAGACCCAGTACTTC.

This clonotype has a handful of counts. The genes are TRBV7-2 and TRBJ2-3; weak D call: TRBD1 (6 bases). V lost 5 bases and J lost 4, with 7 bases in between. The CDR3 extends over 12 amino acids. Germline CDR1 reads SGHTA; CDR2 reads FQGNSA. DNA for the CDR3: TGTGCCAGCAGCCCAGGGGCAGATACGCAGTATTTT. Translation: CASSPGADTQYF.